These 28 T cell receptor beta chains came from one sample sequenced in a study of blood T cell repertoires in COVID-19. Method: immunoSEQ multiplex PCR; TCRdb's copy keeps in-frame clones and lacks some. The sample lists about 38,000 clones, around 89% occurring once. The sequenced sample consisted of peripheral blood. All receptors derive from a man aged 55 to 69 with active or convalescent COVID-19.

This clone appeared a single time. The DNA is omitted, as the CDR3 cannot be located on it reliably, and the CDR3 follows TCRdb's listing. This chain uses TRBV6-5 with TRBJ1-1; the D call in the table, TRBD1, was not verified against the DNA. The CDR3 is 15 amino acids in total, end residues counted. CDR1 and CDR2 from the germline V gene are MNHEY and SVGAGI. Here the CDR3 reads CASSSSDRLNTEAFF.

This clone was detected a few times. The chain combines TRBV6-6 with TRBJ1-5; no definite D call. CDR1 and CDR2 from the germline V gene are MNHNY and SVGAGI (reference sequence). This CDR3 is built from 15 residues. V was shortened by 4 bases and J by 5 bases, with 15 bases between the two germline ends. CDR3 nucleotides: TGTGCCAGCAGTTCCCCCGGCGGGCGAGATCAGCCCCAGCATTTT. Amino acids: CASSSPGGRDQPQHF.

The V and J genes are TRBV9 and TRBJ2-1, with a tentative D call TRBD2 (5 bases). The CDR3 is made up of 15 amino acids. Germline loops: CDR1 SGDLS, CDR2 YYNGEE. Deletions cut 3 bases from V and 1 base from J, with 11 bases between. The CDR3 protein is CASSAVGNSYNEQFF. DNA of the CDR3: TGTGCCAGCAGCGCCGTCGGGAATTCCTACAATGAGCAGTTCTTC.

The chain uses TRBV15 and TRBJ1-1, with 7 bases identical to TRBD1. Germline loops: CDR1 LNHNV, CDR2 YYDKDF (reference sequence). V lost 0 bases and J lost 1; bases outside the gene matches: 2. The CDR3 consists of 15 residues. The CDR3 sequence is CATSRDRGRNTEAFF. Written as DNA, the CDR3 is TGTGCCACCAGCAGAGATAGGGGGCGGAACACTGAAGCTTTCTTT.

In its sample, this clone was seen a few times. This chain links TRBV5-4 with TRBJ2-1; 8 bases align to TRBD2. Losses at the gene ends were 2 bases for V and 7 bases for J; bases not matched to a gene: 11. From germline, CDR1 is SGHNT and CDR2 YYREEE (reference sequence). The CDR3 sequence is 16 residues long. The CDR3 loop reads CASSFIGREAGNEQFF. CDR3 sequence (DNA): TGTGCCAGCAGCTTTATCGGGCGGGAGGCGGGGAATGAGCAGTTCTTC.

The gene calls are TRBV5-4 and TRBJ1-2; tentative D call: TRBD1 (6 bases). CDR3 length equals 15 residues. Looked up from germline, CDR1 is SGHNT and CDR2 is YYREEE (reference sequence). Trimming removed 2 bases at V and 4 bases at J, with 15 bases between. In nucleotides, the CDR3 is TGTGCCAGCAGCTTCGGCCTGGACAGCTTCTATGGCTACACCTTC. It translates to CASSFGLDSFYGYTF.

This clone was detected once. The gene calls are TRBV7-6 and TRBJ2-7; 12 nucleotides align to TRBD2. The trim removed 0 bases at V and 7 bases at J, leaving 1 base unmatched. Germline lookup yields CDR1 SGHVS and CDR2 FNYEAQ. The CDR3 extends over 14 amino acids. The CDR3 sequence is CASSLAGLAGEQYF. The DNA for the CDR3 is TGTGCCAGCAGCTTAGCCGGACTAGCGGGGGAGCAGTACTTC.

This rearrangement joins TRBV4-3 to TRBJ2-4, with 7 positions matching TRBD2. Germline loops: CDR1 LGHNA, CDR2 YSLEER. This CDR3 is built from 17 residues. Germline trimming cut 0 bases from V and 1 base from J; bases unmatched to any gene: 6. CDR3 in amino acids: CASSQDWGGSAKNIQYF. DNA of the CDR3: TGCGCCAGCAGCCAAGATTGGGGGGGGTCGGCCAAAAACATTCAGTACTTC.

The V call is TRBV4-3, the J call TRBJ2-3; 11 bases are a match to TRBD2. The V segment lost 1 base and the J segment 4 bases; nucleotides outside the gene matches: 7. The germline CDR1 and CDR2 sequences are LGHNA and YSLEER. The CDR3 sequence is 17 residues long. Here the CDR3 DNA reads TGCGCCAGCAGCCAAGCGACTAGCGGGACCGTCCCAGATACGCAGTATTTT. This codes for CASSQATSGTVPDTQYF.

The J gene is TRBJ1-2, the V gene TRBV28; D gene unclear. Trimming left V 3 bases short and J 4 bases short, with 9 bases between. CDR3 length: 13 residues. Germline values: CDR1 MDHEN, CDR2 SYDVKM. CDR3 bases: TGTGCCAGCAGTTTGAGAGGATCCTATGGCTACACCTTC. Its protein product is CASSLRGSYGYTF.

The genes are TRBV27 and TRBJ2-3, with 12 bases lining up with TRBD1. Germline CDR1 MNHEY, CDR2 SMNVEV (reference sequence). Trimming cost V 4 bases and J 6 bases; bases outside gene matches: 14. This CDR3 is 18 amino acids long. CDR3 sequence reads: CASSSRDRGRVDRDTQYF. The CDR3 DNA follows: TGTGCCAGCAGTTCTAGGGACAGGGGGCGTGTAGATCGGGATACGCAGTATTTT.

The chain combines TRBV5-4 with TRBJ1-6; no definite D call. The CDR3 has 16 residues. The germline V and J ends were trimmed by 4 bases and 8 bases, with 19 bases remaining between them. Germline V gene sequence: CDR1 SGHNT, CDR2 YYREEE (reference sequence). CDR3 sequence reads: CASSVGLGQRDSPLHF. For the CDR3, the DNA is TGTGCCAGCAGCGTCGGGTTAGGTCAACGGGATTCACCCCTCCACTTT. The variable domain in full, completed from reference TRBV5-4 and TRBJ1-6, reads ETGVTQSPTHLIKTRGQQVTLRCSSQSGHNTVSWYQQALGQGPQFIFQYYREEENGRGNFPPRFSGLQFPNYSSELNVNALELDDSALYLCASSVGLGQRDSPLHFGNGTRLTVT.

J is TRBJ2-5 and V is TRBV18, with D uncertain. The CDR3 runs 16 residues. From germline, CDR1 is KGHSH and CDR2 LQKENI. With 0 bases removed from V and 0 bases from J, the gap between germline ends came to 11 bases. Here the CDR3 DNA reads TGTGCCAGCTCACCACCGTCGCACAGTTACCAAGAGACCCAGTACTTC. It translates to CASSPPSHSYQETQYF.

CDR3 DNA sequence: TGTGCCAGCAGAGGGACTAGCGTCGATGAGCAGTTCTTC. This sequence encodes CASRGTSVDEQFF. The chain couples TRBV25-1 to TRBJ2-1, with TRBD2 identical over 10 bases. CDR3 length equals 13 residues. The V gene's germline CDR1 is MGHDK and CDR2 SYGVNS. Trimming removed 6 bases from V and 8 bases from J; junction bases left unmatched: 4.

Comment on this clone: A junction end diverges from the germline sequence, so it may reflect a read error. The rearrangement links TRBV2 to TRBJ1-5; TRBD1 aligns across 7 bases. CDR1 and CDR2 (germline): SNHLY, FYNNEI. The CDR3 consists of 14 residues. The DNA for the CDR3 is TGTGCAAGCAAGGGGGGACAGATCAATCAGCCCCAGCATTTT. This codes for CASKGGQINQPQHF. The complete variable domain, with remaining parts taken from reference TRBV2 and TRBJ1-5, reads EPEVTQTPSHQVTQMGQEVILRCVPISNHLYFYWYRQILGQKVEFLVSFYNNEISEKSEIFDDQFSVERPDGSNFTLKIRSTKLEDSAMYFCASKGGQINQPQHFGDGTRLSIL.

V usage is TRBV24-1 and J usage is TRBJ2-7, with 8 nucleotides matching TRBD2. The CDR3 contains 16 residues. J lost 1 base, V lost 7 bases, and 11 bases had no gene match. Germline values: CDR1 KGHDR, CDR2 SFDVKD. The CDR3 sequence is CATSDQSGSGSYEQYF. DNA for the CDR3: TGTGCCACCAGCGATCAGAGCGGGAGTGGATCCTACGAGCAGTACTTC.

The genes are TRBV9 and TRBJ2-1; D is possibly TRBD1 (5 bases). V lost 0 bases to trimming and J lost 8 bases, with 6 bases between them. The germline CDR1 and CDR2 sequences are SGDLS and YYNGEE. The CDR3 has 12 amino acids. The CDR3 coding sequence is TGTGCCAGCAGCGTAGGGGGCGATGAGCAGTTCTTC. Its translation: CASSVGGDEQFF.

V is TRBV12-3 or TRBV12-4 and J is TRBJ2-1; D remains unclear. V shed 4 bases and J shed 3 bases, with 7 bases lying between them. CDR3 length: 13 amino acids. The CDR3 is CASSSGIYNEQFF. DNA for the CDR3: TGTGCCAGCAGTTCGGGTATCTACAATGAGCAGTTCTTC.

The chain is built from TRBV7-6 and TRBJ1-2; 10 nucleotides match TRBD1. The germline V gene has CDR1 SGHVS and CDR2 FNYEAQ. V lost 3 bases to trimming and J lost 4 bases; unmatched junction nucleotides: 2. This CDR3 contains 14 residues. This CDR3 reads CASSLTGGTYGYTF. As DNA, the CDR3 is TGTGCCAGCAGCTTGACAGGGGGCACCTATGGCTACACCTTC. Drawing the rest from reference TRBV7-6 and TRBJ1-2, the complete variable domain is GAGVSQSPRYKVTKRGQDVALRCDPISGHVSLYWYRQALGQGPEFLTYFNYEAQQDKSGLPNDRFSAERPEGSISTLTIQRTEQRDSAMYRCASSLTGGTYGYTFGSGTRLTVV.

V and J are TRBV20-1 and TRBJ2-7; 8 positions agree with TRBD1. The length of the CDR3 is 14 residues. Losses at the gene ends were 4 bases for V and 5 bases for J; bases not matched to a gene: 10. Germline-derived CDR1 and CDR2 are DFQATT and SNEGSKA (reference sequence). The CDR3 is CSANEPGQVHEQYF. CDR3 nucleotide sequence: TGCAGTGCTAATGAACCGGGACAGGTCCACGAGCAGTACTTC.

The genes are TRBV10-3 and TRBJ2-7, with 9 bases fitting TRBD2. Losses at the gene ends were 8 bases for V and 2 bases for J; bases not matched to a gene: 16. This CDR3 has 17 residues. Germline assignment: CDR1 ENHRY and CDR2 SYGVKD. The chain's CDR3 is CAISPGGSGLATYEQYF. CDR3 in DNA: TGTGCCATCTCTCCTGGGGGATCGGGACTAGCTACCTACGAGCAGTACTTC.

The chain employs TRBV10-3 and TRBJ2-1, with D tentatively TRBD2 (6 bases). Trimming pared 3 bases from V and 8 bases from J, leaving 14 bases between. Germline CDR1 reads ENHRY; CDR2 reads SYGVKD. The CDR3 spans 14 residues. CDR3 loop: CAISDPRAGHEQFF. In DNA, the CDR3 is TGTGCCATCAGTGACCCCCGGGCGGGACATGAGCAGTTCTTC.

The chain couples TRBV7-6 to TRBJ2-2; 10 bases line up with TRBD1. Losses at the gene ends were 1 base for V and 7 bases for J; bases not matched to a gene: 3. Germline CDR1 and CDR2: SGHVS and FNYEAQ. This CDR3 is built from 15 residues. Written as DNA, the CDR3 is TGTGCCAGCAGCTTAGGGGACAGGGGAGTCGGGGAGCTGTTTTTT. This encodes CASSLGDRGVGELFF.

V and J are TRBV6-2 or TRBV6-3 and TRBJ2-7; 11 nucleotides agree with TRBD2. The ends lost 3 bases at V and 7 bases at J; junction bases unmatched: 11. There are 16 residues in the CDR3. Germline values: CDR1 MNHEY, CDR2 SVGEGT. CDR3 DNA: TGTGCCAGCAGTTATACCTCCGGGACTAGCGGAATAGAGCAGTACTTC. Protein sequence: CASSYTSGTSGIEQYF.

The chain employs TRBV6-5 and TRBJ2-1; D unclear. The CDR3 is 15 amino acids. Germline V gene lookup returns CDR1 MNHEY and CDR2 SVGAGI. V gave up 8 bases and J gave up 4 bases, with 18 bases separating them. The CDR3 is CASAVGQLPYNEQFF. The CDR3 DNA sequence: TGTGCCAGCGCCGTTGGGCAGCTACCTTACAATGAGCAGTTCTTC.

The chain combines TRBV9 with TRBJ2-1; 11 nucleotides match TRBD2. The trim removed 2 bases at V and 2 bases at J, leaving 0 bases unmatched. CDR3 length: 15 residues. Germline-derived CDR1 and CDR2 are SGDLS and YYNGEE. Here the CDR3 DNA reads TGTGCCAGCAGCGTGACTAGCGGGACCTACAATGAGCAGTTCTTC. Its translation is CASSVTSGTYNEQFF. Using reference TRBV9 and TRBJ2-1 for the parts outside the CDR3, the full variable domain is DSGVTQTPKHLITATGQRVTLRCSPRSGDLSVYWYQQSLDQGLQFLIQYYNGEERAKGNILERFSAQQFPDLHSELNLSSLELGDSALYFCASSVTSGTYNEQFFGPGTRLTVL.

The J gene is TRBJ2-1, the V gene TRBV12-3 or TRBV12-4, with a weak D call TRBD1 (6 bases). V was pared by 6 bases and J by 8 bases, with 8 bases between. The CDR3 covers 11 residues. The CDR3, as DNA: TGTGCCAGCAGCCAGGGGTATGAGCAGTTCTTC. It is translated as CASSQGYEQFF.

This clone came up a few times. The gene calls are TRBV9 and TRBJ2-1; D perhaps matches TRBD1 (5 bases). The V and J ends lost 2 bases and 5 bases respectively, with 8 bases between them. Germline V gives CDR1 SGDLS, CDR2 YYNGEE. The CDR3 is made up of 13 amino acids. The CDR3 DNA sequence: TGTGCCAGCAGCGTCAGGGATCACAATGAGCAGTTCTTC. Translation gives CASSVRDHNEQFF.